The rows below give T cell receptor beta chains drawn from one sample of a study of T cell repertoires in cytomegalovirus infection. TCRdb re-called the reads through MiXCR, storing one row per CDR3 protein. The sample shows around 740,000 distinct CDR3 sequences, under 40% of them seen only once. Source material: PBMCs. The receptors here all came from a human donor in good health (CMV status not recorded). Some clones in this sample may be carry-over from other donors' samples. The conserved cysteine and the conserved F or W are not part of the CDR3 here. Where a row states a size, it is once, few, many or the class of an expanded clone; other rows omit it.

J gene,V gene,clone size,CDR3 protein
TRBJ2-1,TRBV29-1,few,SAGQGANEQF
TRBJ1-3,TRBV6-1,many,ASSDPYRISGNTIY
TRBJ1-5,TRBV15,few,ATSRSRGGAGDQPQH
TRBJ2-2,TRBV6-2/TRBV6-3,NA,ASSYAGAITGELF
TRBJ2-3,TRBV27,NA,ASSLFGQSTDTQY
TRBJ1-2,TRBV7-9,NA,ASSLATGENAYGYT
TRBJ2-5,TRBV5-4,NA,ASSFPTGGAETQY
TRBJ1-6,TRBV7-6,NA,ASSPRDSHSPLH
TRBJ2-2,TRBV12-3/TRBV12-4,many,ASSMRGLAGGLNTGELF
TRBJ2-7,TRBV14,many,ASSRKGWPYEQY
TRBJ1-5,TRBV6-5,NA,ASSRGQGAAQPQH
TRBJ1-3,TRBV19,few,ASSSRSWGGTSGNTIY
TRBJ2-1,TRBV6-1,NA,ASSEARAFYNEQF
TRBJ2-7,TRBV20-1,NA,SVERVGTGPNYEQY
TRBJ2-3,TRBV6-5,NA,ASSYSRVTDTQY
TRBJ1-6,TRBV30,NA,AWRTGGGNSPLH
TRBJ2-7,TRBV20-1,few,SAREAGEGYEQY
TRBJ2-1,TRBV7-8,few,ASSPRPLADRGEQF
TRBJ1-2,TRBV7-2,many,ASSLVTGKAAQTYGYT
TRBJ2-1,TRBV7-8,few,ASSTRTSGRVSYNEQF
TRBJ1-4,TRBV6-2/TRBV6-3,NA,ATTRQGGEKLF
TRBJ1-1,TRBV28,few,ASRGDRGLSTEAF
TRBJ1-3,TRBV12-3/TRBV12-4,NA,ASSLELSGGTPIDAIY